The rows below give T cell receptor beta chains drawn from one sample of a study of blood T cell repertoires in COVID-19. This table comes from immunoSEQ multiplex PCR, and its TCRdb copy is limited to in-frame clones, with some not included. Of under 200,000 clones in the sample, 80% to 85% are singletons; the top ten hold about 2.7%. The sample consisted of peripheral blood. The receptor source for this set is a human donor with acute or convalescent COVID-19. The donor label of this sample is uncertain. Each CDR3 is given with its conserved first and last residue. Fields, in order: clone size, J gene, V gene, D gene, CDR3 DNA, CDR3 protein. D genes are given only for firm matches. The size of a clone is reported for some rows only, either as once, few or many, or as a class for expanded clones.

.,TRBJ1-2,TRBV19,TRBD1,TGTGCCAGTACCCTGCGGACAGGGGCGGATGGCTACACCTTC,CASTLRTGADGYTF
.,TRBJ1-1,TRBV28,TRBD1,TGTGCCAGCCGCGTTACAGGGGCCGAAGCTTTCTTT,CASRVTGAEAFF
.,TRBJ2-7,TRBV5-5,.,TGTGCCAGCAGCATGCTTCGGCAGGCCTACGAGCAGTACTTC,CASSMLRQAYEQYF
.,TRBJ2-7,TRBV7-2,.,TGTGCCAGCAGCCTTTCCGGGACTCAAACCTACGAGCAGTACTTC,CASSLSGTQTYEQYF
.,TRBJ2-7,TRBV7-2,.,TGTGCCAGCAGCAATCAGTACGAGCAGTACTTC,CASSNQYEQYF
.,TRBJ1-5,TRBV2,TRBD1,TGTGCCAGCAGTGGACAGGGCCTAAATCAGCCCCAGCATTTT,CASSGQGLNQPQHF
many,TRBJ2-7,TRBV5-1,TRBD1,TGCGCCAGCAGTCTCCGGGACAGGGACTACGAGCAGTACTTC,CASSLRDRDYEQYF
.,TRBJ1-2,TRBV6-6,.,TGTGCCAGCATTACGGGAGAAAACTATGGCTACACCTTC,CASITGENYGYTF
.,TRBJ1-4,TRBV6-1,.,TGTGCCAGCAGTGACGCACAGGGACGGGGTAATGAAAAACTGTTTTTT,CASSDAQGRGNEKLFF
.,TRBJ1-2,TRBV28,.,TGTGCCAGCAGCCCTCTTGGGGGCGGCTCTAACTATGGCTACACCTTC,CASSPLGGGSNYGYTF
.,TRBJ2-5,TRBV5-1,TRBD1,TGCGCCAGCAGCTTTTATCGGGGACAGGGCCAAGAGACCCAGTACTTC,CASSFYRGQGQETQYF
once,TRBJ2-1,TRBV29-1,.,TGCAGCGTTGAACGCGGGACCTCCTACAATGAGCAGTTCTTC,CSVERGTSYNEQFF
.,TRBJ2-5,TRBV19,.,TGTGCCAGTAGCCACCTGGCACAAGAGACCCAGTACTTC,CASSHLAQETQYF
few,TRBJ2-7,TRBV3-1/TRBV3-2,.,TGTGCCAGCAGCTTAAGGGGATACGAGCAGTACTTC,CASSLRGYEQYF
once,TRBJ1-5,TRBV7-9,TRBD1,TGTGCCAGCAGCCCAGACAGGGACAATCAGCCCCAGCATTTT,CASSPDRDNQPQHF
.,TRBJ1-2,TRBV30,.,TGTGCCTGGAGCCAGGACTTATCCTATGGCTACACCTTC,CAWSQDLSYGYTF
.,TRBJ1-1,TRBV27,.,TGTGCCAGCCAAGGAACGAGGGACACTGAAGCTTTCTTT,CASQGTRDTEAFF
many,TRBJ2-7,TRBV4-1,TRBD1,TGCGCCAGCAGCCAAACGGGACAGCCATACGAGCAGTACTTC,CASSQTGQPYEQYF
.,TRBJ1-2,TRBV4-1,TRBD1,TGCGCCAGCAGCCAGGGACAGGGGAGCTATGGCTACACCTTC,CASSQGQGSYGYTF
.,TRBJ1-4,TRBV25-1,TRBD1,TGTGCCAGCAGTGAATCCCTCAGACAGGGGAAGAATGAAAAACTGTTTTTT,CASSESLRQGKNEKLFF
.,TRBJ2-7,TRBV28,TRBD2,TGTGCCAGCAGGGGGGAGGGGGAGCAGTACTTC,CASRGEGEQYF
.,TRBJ2-7,TRBV18,.,TGTGCCAGCTCACCAGAACAGGGTAACGAGCAGTACTTC,CASSPEQGNEQYF
.,TRBJ1-1,TRBV7-9,.,TGTGCCAGCAGCTTAGGTTCCCTAAATGTGAACACTGAAGCTTTCTTT,CASSLGSLNVNTEAFF
.,TRBJ2-7,TRBV19,.,TGTGCCAGTAGTATAGGGACAGACCCCTTCTACGAGCAGTACTTC,CASSIGTDPFYEQYF
.,TRBJ2-7,TRBV5-1,TRBD1,TGCGCCAGCAGGTCACAGGGGGGTCCCTACGAGCAGTACTTC,CASRSQGGPYEQYF
few,TRBJ2-2,TRBV19,TRBD1,TGTGCCAGTAGTGTACAGGGGGCAGACACCGGGGAGCTGTTTTTT,CASSVQGADTGELFF
few,TRBJ1-5,TRBV9,.,TGTGCCAGCAGCCTCACAGGGTTTTCAAATCAGCCCCAGCATTTT,CASSLTGFSNQPQHF
.,TRBJ2-5,TRBV5-6,.,TGTGCCAGCAGCTTGGGGACAGCTCAAGAGACCCAGTACTTC,CASSLGTAQETQYF
.,TRBJ1-2,TRBV5-4,TRBD1,TGTGCCAGCAGCGCACCGGGACAGGGTCTAAGGGGCTACACCTTC,CASSAPGQGLRGYTF
.,TRBJ2-3,TRBV6-2/TRBV6-3,TRBD2,TGTGCCAGCAGTTATCAGACAGGTAGCGGGGGGCCAGATACGCAGTATTTT,CASSYQTGSGGPDTQYF
.,TRBJ2-2,TRBV7-3,TRBD1,TGTGCCAGCAGCTCCCGGACAGGACAGACCGGGGAGCTGTTTTTT,CASSSRTGQTGELFF
.,TRBJ1-3,TRBV7-2,TRBD1,TGTGCCAGCAGGTTAGACAGGGGGCCTGGAAACACCATATATTTT,CASRLDRGPGNTIYF
.,TRBJ2-5,TRBV27,TRBD1,TGTGCCAGCAGTCCAATCGACAGGGGATGGGAGACCCAGTACTTC,CASSPIDRGWETQYF
.,TRBJ1-4,TRBV5-5,.,TGTGCCAGCAGCTTGGGGTTGGGAGATGAAAAACTGTTTTTT,CASSLGLGDEKLFF
.,TRBJ1-5,TRBV28,.,TGTGCCAGCAGACGACAGCCGGTGAGGAGCAATCAGCCCCAGCATTTT,CASRRQPVRSNQPQHF
.,TRBJ2-1,TRBV5-1,.,TGCGCCAGCAGCTTGGGTACGAAGACTAGCAGGGGCGAGCAGTTCTTC,CASSLGTKTSRGEQFF
.,TRBJ1-1,TRBV6-2/TRBV6-3,.,TGTGCCAGCAGTCCCCAAGGAGGATTCCCTGAAGCTTTCTTT,CASSPQGGFPEAFF
.,TRBJ1-5,TRBV28,.,TGTGCCAGCAGTCTGAGTCGTGGGCCCCAGCATTTT,CASSLSRGPQHF
few,TRBJ1-2,TRBV5-6,.,TGTGCCAGCAGGACTGTATGGGCAGGGACTGACTATGGCTACACCTTC,CASRTVWAGTDYGYTF
.,TRBJ2-7,TRBV3-1/TRBV3-2,TRBD2,TGTGCCAGCAAGGCGGGGGAGAGCTCCTACGAGCAGTACTTC,CASKAGESSYEQYF
.,TRBJ1-5,TRBV28,TRBD1,TGTGCCAGCTGGGACAGGGCGGGCAATCAGCCCCAGCATTTT,CASWDRAGNQPQHF
.,TRBJ2-1,TRBV4-2,.,TGTGCCAGCAGCCCTGACTGGTGGGATGAGCAGTTCTTC,CASSPDWWDEQFF
.,TRBJ2-7,TRBV21-1,.,TGTGCCAGCAGCAAGCCTGGGTTCGGGGGCGAGCAGTACTTC,CASSKPGFGGEQYF
.,TRBJ2-3,TRBV9,.,TGTGCCAGCTCCAACCTACCAACAGATACGCAGTATTTT,CASSNLPTDTQYF
.,TRBJ1-4,TRBV19,TRBD1,TGTGCCAGTAGTATTGGGACAGGCGCGGAAAAACTGTTTTTT,CASSIGTGAEKLFF